These 25 T cell receptor beta chains share one sample of origin, sequenced in a study of T-cell memory formation after mild COVID-19. A single record per CDR3 protein comes from TCRdb applying MiXCR to the 5' RACE reads. The sample lists about 190,000 distinct CDR3 sequences; around 30% were seen once. Sequenced sample: PBMCs or a T cell subset sorted from them (not recorded which). The receptors were sampled from an adult woman who had mild COVID-19 (a few samples of this study predate the infection). Cell type and time point are not known.

The V gene is TRBV29-1, the J gene TRBJ1-4; unclear D gene. The CDR3 has 14 amino acids. Trimming took 4 bases from V and 3 from J, leaving 12 bases between them. Germline assignment: CDR1 SQVTM and CDR2 ANQGSEA. The CDR3 spells CSVVVGHPNEKLFF. CDR3 nucleotides: TGCAGCGTTGTGGTTGGGCATCCTAATGAAAAACTGTTTTTT. Full variable domain (outside the CDR3, taken from reference TRBV29-1 and TRBJ1-4): SAVISQKPSRDICQRGTSLTIQCQVDSQVTMMFWYRQQPGQSLTLIATANQGSEATYESGFVIDKFPISRPNLTFSTLTVSNMSPEDSSIYLCSVVVGHPNEKLFFGSGTQLSVL.

This clonotype has a single count. The gene calls are TRBV18 and TRBJ2-3, with D uncertain. V dropped 0 bases and J dropped 0 bases, with 4 bases sitting between them. The CDR3 has 14 amino acids. Germline CDR1 KGHSH, CDR2 LQKENI. CDR3 protein: CASSPPGSTDTQYF. The CDR3 DNA reads TGTGCCAGCTCACCACCGGGGAGCACAGATACGCAGTATTTT.

CDR3 DNA sequence: TGCGCCAGCAGCCAAGTTGAGAGGGGCTACGAGCAGTACTTC. It encodes CASSQVERGYEQYF. This chain joins TRBV4-1 and TRBJ2-7, with D perhaps assigned TRBD1 or TRBD2 (5 bases each). The CDR3 is 14 amino acids. V lost 1 base, J lost 3 bases, and 10 bases lay in between. Germline V gene lookup returns CDR1 MGHRA and CDR2 YSYEKL.

The table lists this clonotype with a few counts. This chain uses TRBV2 with TRBJ1-2; D may be TRBD1 (6 bases). CDR1 SNHLY and CDR2 FYNNEI come from the germline V gene. V lost 0 bases and J 6 bases, leaving 11 bases between the germline ends. The CDR3 covers 14 residues. This chain's CDR3 is CASSEASGVHGYTF. The CDR3 DNA follows: TGTGCCAGCAGTGAAGCCTCAGGGGTACATGGCTACACCTTC.

This clonotype came up a few times. The rearrangement links TRBV7-9 to TRBJ2-2; D not resolved. The CDR3 spans 13 residues. Trimming removed 5 bases from V and 6 bases from J, with 10 bases in between. Looked up from germline, CDR1 is SEHNR and CDR2 is FQNEAQ (reference sequence). The CDR3: CASSGGRAGELFF. For the CDR3, the DNA is TGTGCCAGCAGCGGCGGACGGGCCGGGGAGCTGTTTTTT.

Only a few counts were recorded for this clonotype. The V and J genes are TRBV7-3 and TRBJ2-3; D may be TRBD2 (6 bases). The V end lost 5 bases, the J end lost 2 bases, and 14 bases lay between the germline ends. Germline CDR1 reads SGHTA; CDR2 reads FQGTGA. This CDR3 has 15 amino acids. The CDR3 here is CASSRTGTATDTQYF. In DNA form, the CDR3 reads TGTGCCAGCAGCCGAACCGGGACTGCCACAGATACGCAGTATTTT.

This clonotype has just a few counts. The rearrangement links TRBV7-2 to TRBJ2-5, with 9 bases lining up with TRBD2. The CDR3 is 16 amino acids. Trimming at V came to 1 base and at J to 0 bases, leaving 3 bases not matched to a gene. CDR1 is SGHTA and CDR2 is FQGNSA in the germline V gene. The CDR3 sequence is CASSLVSGGNQETQYF. DNA of the CDR3: TGTGCCAGCAGCTTAGTTAGCGGGGGCAACCAAGAGACCCAGTACTTC.

The CDR3 bases are TGCAGTGCCGGAGGAGGGGGGAACTCCTACGAGCAGTACTTC. This encodes CSAGGGGNSYEQYF. The rearrangement uses TRBV20-1 and TRBJ2-7, with D tentatively TRBD1 or TRBD2 (6 bases each). Germline V gene lookup returns CDR1 DFQATT and CDR2 SNEGSKA (reference sequence). The CDR3 is made up of 14 amino acids. V was cut by 6 bases and J by 0 bases, with 15 bases left in between.

The chain couples TRBV7-9 to TRBJ1-4; the D is unclear. This CDR3 contains 12 residues. Germline V gene data show CDR1 as SEHNR and CDR2 as FQNEAQ (reference sequence). Trimming shortened V by 5 bases and J by 11 bases, and 12 bases separated the two germline ends. The CDR3 nucleotides read TGTGCCAGCAGCCTCCCGTACGGGAAACTGTTTTTT. Translation gives CASSLPYGKLFF.

This clonotype was found a few times. The genes are TRBV5-1 and TRBJ2-3; D is unresolved. Trimming left V 0 bases short and J 0 bases short, with 8 bases between. Germline values: CDR1 SGHRS, CDR2 YFSETQ. The CDR3 runs to 15 residues. CDR3 residues: CASSLVTYSTDTQYF. CDR3 bases: TGCGCCAGCAGCTTGGTTACTTACAGCACAGATACGCAGTATTTT.

The table lists this clonotype with a few counts. The V gene is TRBV5-1, the J gene TRBJ1-2; 9 bases match TRBD1. Looked up from germline, CDR1 is SGHRS and CDR2 is YFSETQ. The CDR3 spans 13 residues. J gave up 4 bases and V 5 bases, and 3 bases lay outside the gene matches. The CDR3: CASSRTGAYGYTF. The CDR3 coding sequence is TGCGCCAGCAGTCGGACAGGGGCCTATGGCTACACCTTC.

This clonotype was recorded only once. The V and J genes are TRBV7-2 and TRBJ1-3; unclear D gene. The CDR3 consists of 14 residues. Germline V gene lookup returns CDR1 SGHTA and CDR2 FQGNSA. V was shortened by 5 bases and J by 4 bases, with 12 bases between the two germline ends. CDR3 DNA sequence: TGTGCCAGCAGCCCAGCCACGGCAGGAAACACCATATATTTT. Its protein product is CASSPATAGNTIYF. Drawing the rest from reference TRBV7-2 and TRBJ1-3, the complete variable domain is GAGVSQSPSNKVTEKGKDVELRCDPISGHTALYWYRQSLGQGLEFLIYFQGNSAPDKSGLPSDRFSAERTGGSVSTLTIQRTQQEDSAVYLCASSPATAGNTIYFGEGSWLTVV.

The sample holds many counts of this clonotype. This chain links TRBV20-1 with TRBJ2-5; 7 nucleotides agree with TRBD2. The length of the CDR3 is 12 residues. Germline V lookup: CDR1 DFQATT, CDR2 SNEGSKA (reference sequence). The junction had 1 base not matched to a gene; V was cut back by 1 base and J by 5 bases. In DNA, the CDR3 is TGCAGTGCTAGAGTGGGGGGGGAGACCCAGTACTTC. It codes for CSARVGGETQYF.

This chain joins TRBV24-1 and TRBJ2-1; TRBD2 agrees at 14 bases. Unmatched junction bases numbered 2, after V lost 3 bases and J lost 5 bases. The CDR3 is made up of 16 amino acids. Germline loops: CDR1 KGHDR, CDR2 SFDVKD. CDR3 coding DNA: TGTGCCACCAGTGATCCGGGACTAGCGGGGGACAATGAGCAGTTCTTC. Translating it yields CATSDPGLAGDNEQFF.

The chain uses TRBV25-1 and TRBJ2-2; D gene unclear. Trimming pared 4 bases from V and 4 bases from J, leaving 13 bases between. CDR3 length: 15 amino acids. The germline gives CDR1 MGHDK, CDR2 SYGVNS. The CDR3 DNA reads as TGTGCCAGCAGTGTTGGTAGGAAGGGCACCGGGGAGCTGTTTTTT. This translates into CASSVGRKGTGELFF. The full variable domain, in which reference TRBV25-1 and TRBJ2-2 provide the parts outside the CDR3, is EADIYQTPRYLVIGTGKKITLECSQTMGHDKMYWYQQDPGMELHLIHYSYGVNSTEKGDLSSESTVSRIRTEHFPLTLESARPSHTSQYLCASSVGRKGTGELFFGEGSRLTVL.

This clonotype was detected only a few times. This chain links TRBV3-1 with TRBJ1-5, with D possibly TRBD1 on 6 matching bases. Germline V gene sequence: CDR1 LGHDT, CDR2 YNNKEL (reference sequence). The length of the CDR3 is 16 residues. V gave up 2 bases and J gave up 2 bases, with 13 bases separating them. CDR3 residues: CASSQTGTSGNQPQHF. The CDR3, as DNA: TGTGCCAGCAGCCAAACCGGGACAAGTGGCAATCAGCCCCAGCATTTT.

V is TRBV5-1 and J is TRBJ1-4, with 10 nucleotides matching TRBD1. CDR3 size: 14 residues. Per germline, CDR1 SGHRS and CDR2 YFSETQ. The trim removed 5 bases at V and 12 bases at J, leaving 10 bases unmatched. CDR3 DNA: TGCGCCAGCAGTCCGGACAGGGGGATGCGGGAACTGTTTTTT. Translating gives CASSPDRGMRELFF.

This clonotype was found a few times. This sequence joins TRBV11-2 and TRBJ2-5, with D possibly being TRBD2 (6 bases). The CDR3 contains 15 residues. Per germline, CDR1 SGHAT and CDR2 FQNNGV. Trimming took off 4 bases at V and 5 bases at J, with 17 bases between the two ends. CDR3 residues: CASSSGVVTKETQYF. CDR3 nucleotide sequence: TGTGCCAGCAGCTCGGGGGTGGTGACTAAGGAGACCCAGTACTTC.

The V gene is TRBV20-1, the J gene TRBJ2-7; D call uncertain. Germline V gene lookup returns CDR1 DFQATT and CDR2 SNEGSKA (reference sequence). The length of the CDR3 is 14 residues. V was cut by 0 bases and J by 5 bases, with 14 bases left in between. CDR3 DNA sequence: TGCAGTGCTAGAGATGAAGGCAGCTGGCACGAGCAGTACTTC. Amino acid sequence: CSARDEGSWHEQYF.

The chain is built from TRBV6-6 and TRBJ2-5, with 11 bases aligning to TRBD2. Germline CDR1 MNHNY, CDR2 SVGAGI (reference sequence). The CDR3 loop spans 18 amino acids. With 2 bases clipped from V and 2 bases from J, the junction kept 10 bases outside the gene matches. The CDR3 loop reads CASSYPNVAGGVQETQYF. The CDR3 DNA sequence: TGTGCCAGCAGTTACCCAAACGTAGCGGGAGGGGTACAAGAGACCCAGTACTTC.

This clonotype came up a few times. This chain connects TRBV7-9 to TRBJ2-2; 8 positions match TRBD2. Germline V gene lookup returns CDR1 SEHNR and CDR2 FQNEAQ (reference sequence). Losses at the gene ends were 6 bases for V and 7 bases for J; bases not matched to a gene: 13. This CDR3 has 16 amino acids. DNA of the CDR3: TGTGCCAGCAGTTCGGGGCCGGGACTAGTGTTCGGGGAGCTGTTTTTT. Translation: CASSSGPGLVFGELFF.

The chain joins TRBV11-2 to TRBJ2-1, with 7 bases identical to TRBD2. This CDR3 contains 15 residues. Unmatched junction bases numbered 13, after V lost 6 bases and J lost 8 bases. Germline assignment: CDR1 SGHAT and CDR2 FQNNGV. CDR3 coding DNA: TGTGCCAGCAGTCATACCCGAGGGAGGGGAGATGAGCAGTTCTTC. This gives the protein CASSHTRGRGDEQFF.

The genes are TRBV5-1 and TRBJ2-5; the D gene is possibly TRBD2 (6 bases). V lost 0 bases, J lost 5 bases, and 17 bases lay in between. CDR1 and CDR2 (germline): SGHRS, YFSETQ. The CDR3 loop spans 16 amino acids. CDR3 nucleotide sequence: TGCGCCAGCAGCTTGGACGCGGGACCCCGACCGGAGACCCAGTACTTC. It translates to CASSLDAGPRPETQYF.

This clonotype has more than one count but fewer than ten. The rearrangement links TRBV5-6 to TRBJ1-2; D ambiguous. The V end was cut by 2 bases, the J end by 4 bases, with 6 bases between. CDR3 length: 12 residues. From germline, CDR1 is SGHDT and CDR2 YYEEEE. The chain's CDR3 is CASSLGSYGYTF. CDR3 coding DNA: TGTGCCAGCAGCTTAGGGAGCTATGGCTACACCTTC.

The chain recombines TRBV12-5 with TRBJ2-3; TRBD2 is a possible D gene (6 bases). The CDR3 is made up of 19 amino acids. Germline V gene lookup returns CDR1 LGHNT and CDR2 FRNRAP. V lost 1 base, J lost 4 bases, and 24 bases lay in between. As DNA, the CDR3 is TGTGCTAGTGGTTTGGAACCCCTCAGAGACTCGGAGGGGCCAGATACGCAGTATTTT. Translating it yields CASGLEPLRDSEGPDTQYF.